These T cell receptor beta chains were read from a single sample in a study of breast tumors, draining lymph nodes, adjacent tissues. Via MiXCR, TCRdb re-called the multiplex PCR reads, giving one row per CDR3 protein. In the table there are approximately 210,000 distinct CDR3 sequences, approximately 36% of which are singletons. Sequencing used axillary lymph node tissue. The receptors come from a female donor with breast cancer. Some clones in this sample may be carry-over from other donors' samples. Each CDR3 is given with its conserved first and last residue. D genes are given only for firm matches. For some rows the clone size is stated as once, few or many, or as a class when expanded; others skip it.

>TRBJ2-7|TRBV3-1|many|.
TGTGCCAGCAGCCGTTCGGGCCGGATGTACGAGCAGTACTTC
CASSRSGRMYEQYF
>TRBJ1-3|TRBV3-1|many|.
TGTGCCAGCAGCGTGAAAGGGGCTGGAAACACCATATATTTT
CASSVKGAGNTIYF
>TRBJ1-5|TRBV5-1|many|.
TGCGCCAGCAGCTTGTTGGGAGGGTCAAATCAGCCCCAGCATTTT
CASSLLGGSNQPQHF
>TRBJ2-5|TRBV6-6|few|.
TGTGCCAGCAGTCACGTCCGTGAGACCCAGTACTTC
CASSHVRETQYF
>TRBJ1-2|TRBV20-1|.|TRBD1
TGCAGTGCTAAACAGGGGAGCTCCTATGGCTACACCTTC
CSAKQGSSYGYTF
>TRBJ2-7|TRBV12-3/TRBV12-4|few|.
TGTGCCAGCAGCAATCACCTCGAGCAGTACTTC
CASSNHLEQYF
>TRBJ2-5|TRBV10-3|.|TRBD1
TGTGCCATCAGTGAAGGCAGGGGGATAGAGACTCAGTACTTC
CAISEGRGIETQYF
>TRBJ1-2|TRBV20-1|many|TRBD1
TGCAGTGCTAGAGATCGCGGGACAGGGGGCCGCAACTATGGCTACACCTTC
CSARDRGTGGRNYGYTF
>TRBJ1-1|TRBV15|.|.
TGTGCCACCAGCAGAGATAGGCACAGCCTGAACACTGAAGCTTTCTTT
CATSRDRHSLNTEAFF
>TRBJ2-7|TRBV2|many|TRBD2
TGTGCCGGAAAGGCTAGCGGGAGAAACGAGCAGTACTTC
CAGKASGRNEQYF
>TRBJ2-7|TRBV7-2|many|TRBD2
TGTGCCAGCAGCTTAGCGTCGGGGGAGGGCCGCTACGAGCAGTACTTC
CASSLASGEGRYEQYF
>TRBJ2-4|TRBV2|.|TRBD2
TGTGCCAGCATTAGCGGGAGGGGGGCCAAAAACATTCAGTACTTC
CASISGRGAKNIQYF
>TRBJ2-3|TRBV20-1|.|TRBD2
TGCAGTGCCCGGGGGGTAGATACGCAGTATTTT
CSARGVDTQYF
>TRBJ2-3|TRBV4-3|many|.
TGCGCCAGCAGCCAAGATCTGAGATACGGGACCGCCAGCACAGATACGCAGTATTTT
CASSQDLRYGTASTDTQYF
>TRBJ2-7|TRBV24-1|.|TRBD1
TGTGCCACCAGTGAGTACAGGGGGCGCTTCTACGAGCAGTACTTC
CATSEYRGRFYEQYF
>TRBJ2-2|TRBV6-5|.|.
TGTGCCACCCGGCAAGGGCGGGAATCCGGGGAGCTGTTTTTT
CATRQGRESGELFF
>TRBJ2-2|TRBV15|many|.
TGTGCCACCAGGGGGGTTCGGGGGAACACCGGGGAGCTGTTTTTT
CATRGVRGNTGELFF
>TRBJ1-6|TRBV6-5|.|TRBD1
TGTGCCAGCAGGACAGGGGCTTGGTCACCCCTCCACTTT
CASRTGAWSPLHF
>TRBJ1-2|TRBV6-5|.|.
TGTGCCAGCAGTTACGGCCGTCGGGGGGGTGGCTACACCTTC
CASSYGRRGGGYTF
>TRBJ2-5|TRBV25-1|.|.
TGTGCCAGCAGTGAATTCGTGGGCCAAGAGACCCAGTACTTC
CASSEFVGQETQYF
>TRBJ1-2|TRBV20-1|many|TRBD1
TGCAGTGCGGCCCGGACAGGAGCTAACTATGGCTACACCTTC
CSAARTGANYGYTF
>TRBJ2-2|TRBV24-1|many|TRBD1
TGTGCCACCAGTGATTCTAGGACAGGGACGGCCGGGGAGCTGTTTTTT
CATSDSRTGTAGELFF
>TRBJ2-1|TRBV25-1|many|TRBD2
TGTGCCAGCAGTGAACCCTTTATTAGCGGGAGAGGCTATGAGCAGTTCTTC
CASSEPFISGRGYEQFF
>TRBJ2-7|TRBV6-1|few|TRBD2
TGTGCCAGCAGTGAAGCCTTCGGGGGGGCGAGATACGAGCAGTACTTC
CASSEAFGGARYEQYF
>TRBJ2-2|TRBV5-1|many|TRBD2
TGCGCCAGCAGCTTGGGGGTTAGCGGGGGGCCTCGGAACACCGGGGAGCTGTTTTTT
CASSLGVSGGPRNTGELFF
>TRBJ1-5|TRBV20-1|.|TRBD1
TGCAGTGCTAGGACGACAGGGATCCACGAGCATTTT
CSARTTGIHEHF
>TRBJ1-1|TRBV7-8|.|.
TGTGCCAGCAGCCCCGGGACCGCTGAAGCTTTCTTT
CASSPGTAEAFF
>TRBJ2-5|TRBV29-1|.|.
TGCAGCGTCCGGGACGGACAAGAGACCCAGTACTTC
CSVRDGQETQYF
>TRBJ2-3|TRBV11-3|many|.
TGTGCCAGCAGCTTAGGGGGCGCGGCCAAAGATACGCAGTATTTT
CASSLGGAAKDTQYF
>TRBJ2-5|TRBV5-1|few|.
TGCGCCAGCAGCTTAGTAGGTCTAGGAGACACCCAGTACTTC
CASSLVGLGDTQYF
>TRBJ2-6|TRBV7-3|many|.
TGTGCCAGCAGCCACGACAGCTCTGGGGCCAACGTCCTGACTTTC
CASSHDSSGANVLTF
>TRBJ2-5|TRBV7-8|.|TRBD2
TGTGCCAGCAGCTTAGAACTAGCGGGAAAAGAGACCCAGCACTTC
CASSLELAGKETQHF
>TRBJ2-5|TRBV7-7|many|TRBD2
TGTGCTAGCAGCCCGAGCGGGGGACAAGAGACCCAGTACTTC
CASSPSGGQETQYF
>TRBJ2-7|TRBV14|many|.
TGTGCCAGCAGCCAAGTGGGAGTTCGGGGGCAGTACTTC
CASSQVGVRGQYF
>TRBJ2-1|TRBV7-3|few|TRBD2
TGTGCCAGCAGCTTACGCTCCGGGACTAACAATGAGCAGTTCTTC
CASSLRSGTNNEQFF
>TRBJ1-5|TRBV19|many|.
TGTGCCAGTAGCCCCAAGGGTGAGCCCCAGCATTTT
CASSPKGEPQHF
>TRBJ1-5|TRBV12-3/TRBV12-4|many|.
TGTGCCAGCAGTTTATCGGTGGGCAATCAGCCCCAGCATTTT
CASSLSVGNQPQHF
>TRBJ1-1|TRBV10-3|many|.
TGTGCCATCAGTGGGGGGGGTGGTGAAGCTTTCTTT
CAISGGGGEAFF
>TRBJ1-6|TRBV15|many|.
TGTGCCACCAGGGAAACAGAGAATTCACCCCTCCACTTT
CATRETENSPLHF
>TRBJ2-7|TRBV29-1|many|TRBD2
TGCAGCGCCCGGACTAGCGGATCCTACGAGCAGTACTTC
CSARTSGSYEQYF